The 9 T cell receptor beta chains below come from one sample, sequenced in a study of shared clonotypes between healthy human individuals. Naive-designated CD8 cells lacked CD45RO, were positively enriched for CCR7, and omitted terminally differentiated effector memory CD45RA+ cells. Clones were read by immunoSEQ multiplex PCR, and TCRdb kept only the in-frame ones, dropping some. The sample has 2 million or so clones, about 95% seen once; the top ten hold around 1.1%. Input material: naive CD8+ T cells sorted from blood. The receptor source for this set is a man aged 18 to 35 in good health.

Only one count was recorded for this clone. The chain uses TRBV7-2 and TRBJ2-3; D remains ambiguous. The V end was cut by 6 bases, the J end by 4 bases, with 14 bases between. Germline assignment: CDR1 SGHTA and CDR2 FQGNSA. CDR3 length: 14 residues. DNA of the CDR3: TGTGCCAGCAGTATCGTCCCTGGGTCAGATACGCAGTATTTT. It specifies CASSIVPGSDTQYF.

V gene TRBV4-1 combines with J gene TRBJ2-5; the D gene could be TRBD1 or TRBD2 (5 bases each). V was pared by 0 bases and J by 5 bases, with 10 bases between. The length of the CDR3 is 14 residues. Germline CDR1 and CDR2: MGHRA and YSYEKL. The CDR3 loop reads CASSQEWDLETQYF. Here the CDR3 DNA reads TGCGCCAGCAGCCAAGAATGGGACCTGGAGACCCAGTACTTC.

The chain combines TRBV10-2 with TRBJ1-1; no definite D call. Trimming shortened V by 8 bases and J by 2 bases, and 9 bases separated the two germline ends. The CDR3 covers 12 residues. Germline CDR1 WSHSY, CDR2 SAAADI. CDR3 sequence (DNA): TGCGCCAGCTTAGCCCGTAACACTGAAGCTTTCTTT. It yields the protein CASLARNTEAFF.

The rearrangement joins TRBV9 to TRBJ1-2, with TRBD1 identical over 7 bases. With 8 bases clipped from V and 4 bases from J, the junction kept 8 bases outside the gene matches. Germline V gene lookup returns CDR1 SGDLS and CDR2 YYNGEE. The CDR3 is 13 amino acids. The CDR3 DNA reads TGTGCCAGTGGGGCAGGGGGATTCTATGGCTACACCTTC. Translation gives CASGAGGFYGYTF.

V usage is TRBV6-1 and J usage is TRBJ2-4; possible D gene TRBD2, 6 bases. Germline assignment: CDR1 MNHNS and CDR2 SASEGT. This CDR3 spans 13 amino acids. V gave up 4 bases and J gave up 7 bases, with 11 bases separating them. CDR3 coding DNA: TGTGCCAGCAGTGGCGGGACTCCGAACATTCAGTACTTC. Its protein is CASSGGTPNIQYF.

The J gene is TRBJ2-7, the V gene TRBV29-1; 8 bases map to TRBD1. After removal of 8 bases from V and 5 bases from J, the junction contained 8 bases not matched to a gene. Looked up from germline, CDR1 is SQVTM and CDR2 is ANQGSEA. The length of the CDR3 is 12 residues. The CDR3 protein is CSPPDRVNEQYF. The CDR3 region has the DNA TGCAGCCCTCCGGACAGGGTAAACGAGCAGTACTTC.

This chain connects TRBV4-3 to TRBJ2-7; unclear D gene. Trimming pared 1 base from V and 3 bases from J, leaving 16 bases between. The CDR3 spans 16 residues. Germline CDR1 is LGHNA and CDR2 is YSLEER. The CDR3 loop is CASSQGRSTVYYEQYF. The CDR3, as DNA: TGCGCCAGCAGCCAAGGCCGTTCAACTGTTTACTACGAGCAGTACTTC.

CDR3 region: CASSGTTGTGAYEQYF. DNA for the CDR3: TGTGCCAGCAGTGGGACAACCGGGACAGGGGCCTACGAGCAGTACTTC. V usage is TRBV5-4 and J usage is TRBJ2-7; 10 bases line up with TRBD1. J lost 2 bases, V lost 5 bases, and 10 bases had no gene match. Germline CDR1 is SGHNT and CDR2 is YYREEE (reference sequence). This CDR3 region has 16 residues.

The V and J genes are TRBV27 and TRBJ2-3; D might be TRBD1 or TRBD2, each matching 5 bases. The CDR3 is 14 residues long. The germline gives CDR1 MNHEY, CDR2 SMNVEV (reference sequence). Trimming stripped 6 bases from V and 2 bases from J, with 12 bases between. DNA of the CDR3: TGTGCCAGCAGGGGACCCTACACCACAGATACGCAGTATTTT. Its translation: CASRGPYTTDTQYF.